What follows are 4 T cell receptor beta chains derived from one specimen sequenced in a study of T cells in Graves' hyperthyroidism and ophthalmopathy. The CDR3 regions of TCR beta were amplified from RNA transcripts. TCR CDR3 regions were first amplified by RT-PCR with HTBI primers. TCRdb itself ran the multiplex PCR reads through MiXCR, one entry per CDR3 protein. This sample has some 490,000 distinct CDR3 sequences, with around a fifth found just once. Source material: blood. These receptors were obtained from a woman in her 70s with Graves' ophthalmopathy.

The table lists this clonotype with many counts. The rearrangement joins TRBV28 to TRBJ2-1; D is ambiguous. CDR1 MDHEN and CDR2 SYDVKM come from the germline V gene. Trimming stripped 6 bases from V and 5 bases from J, with 5 bases between. The CDR3 is 11 residues long. This CDR3 reads CASRGHNEQFF. CDR3 coding DNA: TGTGCCAGCAGAGGGCACAATGAGCAGTTCTTC.

CDR3 in amino acids: CASSSIRDYTYEQYF. The CDR3 DNA follows: TGTGCCAGCAGCTCGATCCGGGACTATACCTACGAGCAGTACTTC. The chain employs TRBV7-2 and TRBJ2-7; 7 nucleotides match TRBD2. There are 15 residues in the CDR3. Germline CDR1 and CDR2: SGHTA and FQGNSA. The V gene end was trimmed by 4 bases and the J gene end by 2 bases; junction bases not matched to a gene: 8.

There are many counts of this clonotype. This sequence joins TRBV12-3 or TRBV12-4 and TRBJ2-1; a weak D match, TRBD2 (6 bases). The length of the CDR3 is 15 residues. Trimming took off 0 bases at V and 6 bases at J, with 12 bases between the two ends. CDR3 residues: CASSLAGGGANEQFF. DNA of the CDR3: TGTGCCAGCAGTTTAGCGGGGGGTGGGGCCAATGAGCAGTTCTTC.

The chain has TRBV7-8 and TRBJ2-5; D remains ambiguous. The V gene lost 3 bases and the J gene lost 5 bases, with 7 bases spanning the gap. The CDR3 totals 12 residues. Germline V lookup: CDR1 SGHVS, CDR2 FQNEAQ. The CDR3 reads CASSFPVETQYF. As DNA, the CDR3 is TGTGCCAGCAGCTTCCCGGTCGAGACCCAGTACTTC.